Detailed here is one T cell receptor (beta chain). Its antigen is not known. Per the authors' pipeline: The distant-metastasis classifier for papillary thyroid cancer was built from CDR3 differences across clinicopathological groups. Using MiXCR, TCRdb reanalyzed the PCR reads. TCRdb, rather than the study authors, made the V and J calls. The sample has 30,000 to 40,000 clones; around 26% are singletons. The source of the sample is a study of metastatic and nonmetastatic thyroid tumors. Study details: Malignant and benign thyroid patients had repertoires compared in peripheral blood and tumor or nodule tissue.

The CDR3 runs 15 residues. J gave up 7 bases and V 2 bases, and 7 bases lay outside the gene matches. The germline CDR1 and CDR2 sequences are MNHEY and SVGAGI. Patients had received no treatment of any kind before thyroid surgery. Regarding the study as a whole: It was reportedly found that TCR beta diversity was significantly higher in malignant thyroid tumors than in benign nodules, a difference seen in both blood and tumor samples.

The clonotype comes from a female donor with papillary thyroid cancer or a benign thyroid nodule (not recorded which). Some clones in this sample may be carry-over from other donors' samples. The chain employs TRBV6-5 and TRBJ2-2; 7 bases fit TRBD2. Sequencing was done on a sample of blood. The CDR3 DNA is TGTGCCAGCAGTTACGATGGGGGGGTAGGCGGGGAGCTGTTTTTT. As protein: CASSYDGGVGGELFF.